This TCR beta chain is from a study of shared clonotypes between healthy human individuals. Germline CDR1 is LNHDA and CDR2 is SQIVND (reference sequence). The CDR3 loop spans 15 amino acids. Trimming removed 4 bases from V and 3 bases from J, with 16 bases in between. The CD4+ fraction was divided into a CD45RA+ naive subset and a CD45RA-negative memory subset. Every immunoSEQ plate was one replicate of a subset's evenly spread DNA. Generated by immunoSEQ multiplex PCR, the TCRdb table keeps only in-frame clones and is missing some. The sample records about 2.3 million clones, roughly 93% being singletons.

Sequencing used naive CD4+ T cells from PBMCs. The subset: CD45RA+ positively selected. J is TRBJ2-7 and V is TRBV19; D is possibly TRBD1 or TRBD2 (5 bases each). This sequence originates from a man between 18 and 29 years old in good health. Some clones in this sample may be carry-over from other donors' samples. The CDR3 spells CASSTEPGPRYEQYF. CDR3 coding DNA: TGTGCCAGTAGTACCGAACCGGGACCCCGCTACGAGCAGTACTTC.